This T cell receptor beta chain appears in the sequencing data of a study of glioma-infiltrating T cells. Using RNA template, CDR3s of TCR alpha and beta were amplified with iRepertoire arm-PCR. TCRdb passed the multiplex PCR reads through MiXCR, listing each CDR3 protein once. The sample shows around 190,000 distinct CDR3 sequences, more than 35% of them seen only once. CDR3 length: 12 residues. Trimming cost V 1 base and J 7 bases, with 5 bases left between them. The germline gives CDR1 LNHNV, CDR2 YYDKDF (reference sequence). This clonotype was observed at least ten times. The target antigen is unknown. Study-wide results and caveats: Very few CDR3 sequences were shared between tissue and blood.

Sequencing was done on a sample of glioma tissue, nonneoplastic brain tissue, or PBMCs (not recorded which). This TCR was sampled from a human donor with low-grade glioma or glioblastoma, undergoing nonglioma brain surgery, or in good health (not recorded which). V gene TRBV15 combines with J gene TRBJ2-4; no firm D call. The CDR3 here is CATSRASNIQYF. The CDR3 DNA reads as TGTGCCACCAGCAGAGCGAGTAACATTCAGTACTTC.